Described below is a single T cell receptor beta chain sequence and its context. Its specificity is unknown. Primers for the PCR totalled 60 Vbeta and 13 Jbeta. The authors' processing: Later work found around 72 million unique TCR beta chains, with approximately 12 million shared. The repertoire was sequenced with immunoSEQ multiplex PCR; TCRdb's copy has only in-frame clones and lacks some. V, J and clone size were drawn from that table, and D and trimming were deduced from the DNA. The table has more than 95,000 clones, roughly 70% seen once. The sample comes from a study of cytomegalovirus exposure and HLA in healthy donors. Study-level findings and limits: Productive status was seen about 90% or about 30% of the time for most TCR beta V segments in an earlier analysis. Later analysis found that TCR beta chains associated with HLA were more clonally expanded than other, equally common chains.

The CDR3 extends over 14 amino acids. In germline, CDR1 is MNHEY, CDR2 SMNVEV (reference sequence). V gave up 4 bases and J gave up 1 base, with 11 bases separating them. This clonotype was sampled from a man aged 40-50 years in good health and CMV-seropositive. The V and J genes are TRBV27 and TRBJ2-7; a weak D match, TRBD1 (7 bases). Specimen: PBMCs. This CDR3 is CASSSAGQSYEQYF. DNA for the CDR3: TGTGCCAGCAGTTCCGCGGGACAGTCCTACGAGCAGTACTTC.